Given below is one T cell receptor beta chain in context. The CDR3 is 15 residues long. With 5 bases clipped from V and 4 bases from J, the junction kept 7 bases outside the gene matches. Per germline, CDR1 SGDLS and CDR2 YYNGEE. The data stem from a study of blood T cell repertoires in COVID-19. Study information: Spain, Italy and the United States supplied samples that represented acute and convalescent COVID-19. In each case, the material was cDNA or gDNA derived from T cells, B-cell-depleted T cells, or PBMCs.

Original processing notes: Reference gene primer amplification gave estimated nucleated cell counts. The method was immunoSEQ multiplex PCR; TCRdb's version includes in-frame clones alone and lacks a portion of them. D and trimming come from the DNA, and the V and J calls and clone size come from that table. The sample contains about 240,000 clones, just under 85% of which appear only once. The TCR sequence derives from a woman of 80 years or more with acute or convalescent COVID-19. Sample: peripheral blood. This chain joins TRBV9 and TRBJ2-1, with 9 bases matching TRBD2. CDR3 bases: TGTGCCAGCAGGGCCAGCGGGGGGCATTACAATGAGCAGTTCTTC. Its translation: CASRASGGHYNEQFF.